This T cell receptor beta chain was sequenced during a study of blood T cell repertoires in COVID-19. Study summary: Samples came from the United States, Italy and Spain, spanning acute and convalescent COVID-19. T cells, B-cell-depleted T cells, or PBMCs provided the cDNA or gDNA that served as material.

This clone is a singleton in its sample. The CDR3 consists of 19 residues. Germline V gives CDR1 KGHDR, CDR2 SFDVKD. The V and J ends lost 1 base and 5 bases, in that order; junction bases with no gene match: 9. Original processing methods: Amplification with reference gene primers provided the estimates of nucleated cell counts. Sequencing was performed with immunoSEQ multiplex PCR; in TCRdb, only in-frame clones are kept and a portion is missing. The V and J calls and clone size are taken from that table; D and trimming were inferred from the DNA. The repertoire consists of just under 350,000 clones, with over 70% occurring once and the leading ten covering 2.5% to 3.5%.

The sample taken for sequencing was peripheral blood. This clonotype originated in a man younger than 40 with active or convalescent COVID-19. The chain recombines TRBV24-1 with TRBJ2-1; 14 bases fit TRBD2. CDR3 region: CATSDFHPGLAGGNNEQFF. The CDR3, as DNA: TGTGCCACCAGTGATTTCCACCCCGGACTAGCGGGGGGAAACAATGAGCAGTTCTTC.